The 32 T cell receptor beta chains below were found in one sample sequenced in a study of T cells in Graves' hyperthyroidism and ophthalmopathy. Researchers took RNA transcripts and amplified the TCR beta CDR3 regions from them. Carried out on the TCR CDR3, a first-round RT-PCR used the HTBI primer set. TCRdb fed the multiplex PCR reads into MiXCR, producing one record per CDR3 protein. The sample consists of roughly 170,000 distinct CDR3 sequences, approximately 15% of them appearing once. The specimen was blood. The receptors derive from a woman between 50 and 59 years old with Graves' hyperthyroidism.

This clonotype was picked up a small number of times. The CDR3 sequence: CASSSPGLAGGPVDEQFF. The CDR3 region has the DNA TGTGCCAGCAGCTCCCCAGGACTAGCGGGGGGGCCAGTGGATGAGCAGTTCTTC. The gene calls are TRBV7-2 and TRBJ2-1; 15 nucleotides line up with TRBD2. Germline V CDR1 and CDR2: SGHTA, FQGNSA. This CDR3 spans 18 amino acids. With V trimmed by 4 bases and J by 8 bases, 12 bases remained unmatched.

The sample holds many counts of this clonotype. The gene calls are TRBV27 and TRBJ2-3, with no clear D. The V gene's germline CDR1 is MNHEY and CDR2 SMNVEV (reference sequence). Deletions cut 4 bases from V and 1 base from J, with 6 bases between. The CDR3 is 13 amino acids. CDR3 nucleotides: TGTGCCAGCAGTTGGGTCGGCACAGATACGCAGTATTTT. Its protein product is CASSWVGTDTQYF.

The rearrangement links TRBV18 to TRBJ2-1, with TRBD2 as a possible D gene (6 bases). This CDR3 is built from 16 residues. Trimming removed 2 bases from V and 0 bases from J, with 11 bases in between. Germline V lookup: CDR1 KGHSH, CDR2 LQKENI. CDR3 sequence reads: CASSPGQGLSYNEQFF. CDR3 sequence (DNA): TGTGCCAGCTCACCAGGGCAGGGACTCTCCTACAATGAGCAGTTCTTC.

This clonotype was seen at least ten times. This rearrangement joins TRBV10-3 to TRBJ2-3; D possibly corresponds to TRBD1 (6 bases). There are 13 residues in the CDR3. Per the germline V gene, CDR1 is ENHRY and CDR2 is SYGVKD. The V end was cut by 11 bases, the J end by 2 bases, with 14 bases between. The CDR3 nucleotides read TGTGCCGCACAGGGAGTCAACACAGATACGCAGTATTTT. The encoded protein is CAAQGVNTDTQYF.

This clonotype was counted a few times. This sequence joins TRBV20-1 and TRBJ1-5; D might be TRBD1 (5 bases). Trimming stripped 5 bases from V and 1 base from J, with 15 bases between. The CDR3 loop spans 15 amino acids. Germline V gene lookup returns CDR1 DFQATT and CDR2 SNEGSKA (reference sequence). CDR3 sequence: CSAPNMGRSNQPQHF. DNA for the CDR3: TGCAGTGCTCCGAACATGGGGCGGAGCAATCAGCCCCAGCATTTT.

This clonotype was seen repeatedly, ten times or more. V and J are TRBV29-1 and TRBJ2-1; D gene ambiguous. The germline V gene encodes CDR1 SQVTM and CDR2 ANQGSEA. The CDR3 has 11 residues. V lost 2 bases and J lost 7, with 6 bases in between. The CDR3 loop is CSVERPNEQFF. In DNA form, the CDR3 reads TGCAGCGTTGAAAGGCCTAATGAGCAGTTCTTC.

The J gene is TRBJ2-1, the V gene TRBV3-1; D is tentatively TRBD1 or TRBD2 (5 bases each). CDR1 is LGHDT, CDR2 YNNKEL, per germline (reference sequence). V was cut by 0 bases and J by 2 bases, with 17 bases left in between. The CDR3 loop spans 18 amino acids. Here the CDR3 DNA reads TGTGCCAGCAGCCAAGATCGGGCCGGGGCTTTACCCTACAATGAGCAGTTCTTC. Translation gives CASSQDRAGALPYNEQFF.

This clonotype was counted many times. The chain joins TRBV5-1 to TRBJ2-1; 12 nucleotides align to TRBD2. This CDR3 is 17 amino acids long. J lost 10 bases, V lost 4 bases, and 15 bases had no gene match. Germline CDR1 and CDR2: SGHRS and YFSETQ. The CDR3 loop reads CASSLTPGTSGSREQFF. The CDR3 DNA is TGCGCCAGCAGCCTAACCCCCGGGACTAGCGGGTCCAGGGAGCAGTTCTTC.

With regard to this clonotype: A much more abundant neighbour one base away suggests this may be a read error. CDR3 sequence (DNA): TGTGCCAGCTCACCCGGGAGGGGGCACGACCATGGCTACACCTTC. Translation: CASSPGRGHDHGYTF. The chain links TRBV18 to TRBJ1-2, with TRBD1 identical over 7 bases. Germline-derived CDR1 and CDR2 are KGHSH and LQKENI. The CDR3 length is 15 residues. V gave up 3 bases and J gave up 6 bases; unmatched junction bases: 10.

V gene TRBV4-1 combines with J gene TRBJ1-1; D not resolved. From germline, CDR1 is MGHRA and CDR2 YSYEKL. The ends were cut back, 2 bases at V and 2 bases at J, with 15 bases in the middle. The CDR3 is 16 amino acids. CDR3 residues: CASSQPSVSLNTEAFF. CDR3 nucleotides: TGCGCCAGCAGCCAACCTTCGGTGAGCCTAAACACTGAAGCTTTCTTT.

This clonotype came up many times. The junction and the germline gene differ at one end; a read error may be behind it. This chain links TRBV12-3 or TRBV12-4 with TRBJ2-1; 11 nucleotides match TRBD2. The CDR3 totals 13 residues. The DNA for the CDR3 is TGTGCCAGCAGTCTAGCGGGGGGCAATGAGCAGTTCTTC. Translation: CASSLAGGNEQFF.

This clonotype was counted only a few times. The V call is TRBV10-3, the J call TRBJ2-1; TRBD2 might be the D (6 bases). The CDR3 consists of 13 residues. Germline CDR1 is ENHRY and CDR2 is SYGVKD. Trimming took 7 bases from V and 5 from J, leaving 12 bases between them. The CDR3 region has the DNA TGTGCCATCACGGGGACGGGGGACAATGAGCAGTTCTTC. Translating gives CAITGTGDNEQFF.

This clonotype appeared a few times. The chain recombines TRBV5-8 with TRBJ2-1; D may be TRBD2 (5 bases). V lost 0 bases to trimming and J lost 0 bases, with 16 bases between them. The CDR3 contains 18 residues. CDR1 and CDR2 (germline): SGHTS, YDEGEE. The CDR3 protein is CASSLEGSSTFSYNEQFF. For the CDR3, the DNA is TGTGCCAGCAGCTTGGAAGGGTCTAGCACCTTCTCCTACAATGAGCAGTTCTTC.

This clonotype was detected many times. One junction end disagrees with the germline gene, perhaps due to a read error. The rearrangement uses TRBV7-9 and TRBJ2-5; 14 bases fit TRBD2. The CDR3 is 14 residues long. In germline, CDR1 is SEHNR, CDR2 FQNEAQ (reference sequence). The CDR3 protein is CASSPTTSGGAHYF. The CDR3 DNA reads TGTGCCAGCAGCCCTACGACTAGCGGGGGGGCCCATTACTTC.

The chain combines TRBV24-1 with TRBJ2-1, with D uncertain. This CDR3 comprises 12 residues. Germline V gives CDR1 KGHDR, CDR2 SFDVKD. V lost 8 bases and J 6 bases, leaving 10 bases between the germline ends. The CDR3 nucleotides read TGTGCCACCAAAGGCAAACTCAATGAGCAGTTCTTC. It yields the protein CATKGKLNEQFF.

This clonotype was recorded at least ten times. The chain couples TRBV6-2 or TRBV6-3 to TRBJ2-5; D gene ambiguous. Germline V gives CDR1 MNHEY, CDR2 SVGEGT. The germline V and J ends were trimmed by 9 bases and 0 bases, with 14 bases remaining between them. The CDR3 consists of 14 residues. This CDR3 is CASHLLGYQETQYF. The CDR3 nucleotides read TGTGCCAGTCACCTCCTAGGGTACCAAGAGACCCAGTACTTC.

In its sample, this clonotype was seen a few times. The rearrangement links TRBV9 to TRBJ1-1; 11 nucleotides line up with TRBD1. V was pared by 2 bases and J by 5 bases, with 5 bases of the junction left unmatched. Germline V gene lookup returns CDR1 SGDLS and CDR2 YYNGEE. This CDR3 comprises 15 residues. CDR3: CASSVGGQGETEAFF. CDR3 nucleotide sequence: TGTGCCAGCAGCGTTGGGGGACAGGGGGAGACTGAAGCTTTCTTT.

This clonotype showed up many times. The chain employs TRBV6-2 or TRBV6-3 and TRBJ1-1; D perhaps matches TRBD1 (6 bases). Germline V gene sequence: CDR1 MNHEY, CDR2 SVGEGT. Trimming took 0 bases from V and 1 from J, leaving 18 bases between them. The CDR3 loop spans 18 amino acids. In DNA, the CDR3 is TGTGCCAGCAGTTACTCGATTGGGCGGCAGGGGACGAACACTGAAGCTTTCTTT. It is translated as CASSYSIGRQGTNTEAFF.

This clonotype was found many times. J is TRBJ1-5 and V is TRBV24-1; no reliable D call. V was trimmed by 4 bases and J by 0 bases, leaving 6 bases between them. Per germline, CDR1 KGHDR and CDR2 SFDVKD. This CDR3 contains 14 residues. In DNA form, the CDR3 reads TGTGCCACCAGTGACCTCCTTAGCAATCAGCCCCAGCATTTT. This translates into CATSDLLSNQPQHF.

V and J are TRBV19 and TRBJ1-1; tentative D call: TRBD1 (6 bases). Trimming removed 0 bases at V and 8 bases at J, with 10 bases between. Germline assignment: CDR1 LNHDA and CDR2 SQIVND (reference sequence). This CDR3 is 13 amino acids long. DNA of the CDR3: TGTGCCAGTAGTATAGATAGGGGGACAGAAGCTTTCTTT. It specifies CASSIDRGTEAFF.

This clonotype was found many times. The chain is built from TRBV2 and TRBJ1-2, with TRBD1 identical over 7 bases. The CDR3 contains 15 residues. Germline trimming cut 6 bases from V and 1 base from J; bases unmatched to any gene: 8. Per the germline V gene, CDR1 is SNHLY and CDR2 is FYNNEI. CDR3 DNA: TGTGCCAGCAGGAGACCGGGACAGAGTAACTATGGCTACACCTTC. Amino acid sequence: CASRRPGQSNYGYTF. The full variable domain, in which reference TRBV2 and TRBJ1-2 provide the parts outside the CDR3, is EPEVTQTPSHQVTQMGQEVILRCVPISNHLYFYWYRQILGQKVEFLVSFYNNEISEKSEIFDDQFSVERPDGSNFTLKIRSTKLEDSAMYFCASRRPGQSNYGYTFGSGTRLTVV.

This chain joins TRBV19 and TRBJ1-2; unclear D gene. V lost 7 bases, J lost 5 bases, and 11 bases lay in between. The CDR3 is made up of 12 amino acids. In germline, CDR1 is LNHDA, CDR2 SQIVND (reference sequence). The CDR3 here is CASNSRNYGYTF. The CDR3 DNA follows: TGTGCCAGTAACTCAAGAAATTATGGCTACACCTTC.

In this sample, this clonotype turned up many times. This chain joins TRBV7-2 and TRBJ2-7, with D possibly matching TRBD2 (5 bases). CDR1 SGHTA and CDR2 FQGNSA come from the germline V gene. This CDR3 is 15 amino acids long. V was cut by 0 bases and J by 0 bases, with 9 bases left in between. CDR3 DNA: TGTGCCAGCAGCTTAGCCTCGGGAAGCTCCTACGAGCAGTACTTC. It yields the protein CASSLASGSSYEQYF.

The chain uses TRBV9 and TRBJ2-7, with a possible D match to TRBD1 (6 bases). Deletions cut 0 bases from V and 3 bases from J, with 13 bases between. This CDR3 comprises 15 residues. Germline V gives CDR1 SGDLS, CDR2 YYNGEE. This chain's CDR3 is CASSVGGRGGYEQYF. In DNA, the CDR3 is TGTGCCAGCAGCGTAGGAGGGCGAGGGGGCTACGAGCAGTACTTC.

In DNA, the CDR3 is TGTGCTAGTGGTTTGGCACTGATCCAGGGTAACACCGGGGAGCTGTTTTTT. It is translated as CASGLALIQGNTGELFF. V usage is TRBV12-5 and J usage is TRBJ2-2; weak D call: TRBD1 (5 bases). This CDR3 has 17 residues. V gave up 1 base and J gave up 2 bases, with 14 bases separating them. Per the germline V gene, CDR1 is LGHNT and CDR2 is FRNRAP.

The chain recombines TRBV4-1 with TRBJ1-5; 9 nucleotides match TRBD1. V trimming: 4 bases; J trimming: 11 bases; junction bases outside the gene matches: 12. Germline V lookup: CDR1 MGHRA, CDR2 YSYEKL. The CDR3 has 15 residues. CDR3 protein: CASSLTGGEGSAQHF. The CDR3 DNA follows: TGCGCCAGCAGCCTCACAGGGGGCGAGGGATCAGCCCAGCATTTT.

This clonotype was observed a handful of times. This chain uses TRBV20-1 with TRBJ2-7; either TRBD1 or TRBD2 may fit D (5 bases each). V lost 2 bases to trimming and J lost 6 bases, with 20 bases between them. There are 15 residues in the CDR3. From germline, CDR1 is DFQATT and CDR2 SNEGSKA (reference sequence). The CDR3 loop reads CSARYSGTSGREQYF. In nucleotides, the CDR3 is TGCAGTGCTAGATACTCCGGGACCTCGGGGCGCGAGCAGTACTTC.

This clonotype was counted ten times or more. The rearrangement joins TRBV3-1 to TRBJ2-7, with 7 bases fitting TRBD2. Germline CDR1 is LGHDT and CDR2 is YNNKEL (reference sequence). Trimming at V came to 1 base and at J to 3 bases, leaving 6 bases not matched to a gene. The CDR3 has 15 amino acids. CDR3 bases: TGTGCCAGCAGCCAAGCAGGCGGGGGAGACTACGAGCAGTACTTC. As protein: CASSQAGGGDYEQYF.

The J gene is TRBJ2-7, the V gene TRBV5-1; D unclear. CDR3 length: 12 amino acids. Germline assignment: CDR1 SGHRS and CDR2 YFSETQ. V was clipped by 0 bases and J by 5 bases, with 6 bases between them. CDR3 in amino acids: CASSLEDHEQYF. The CDR3 nucleotides are TGCGCCAGCAGCTTGGAGGATCACGAGCAGTACTTC.

V and J are TRBV4-1 and TRBJ1-1; D might be TRBD1 (5 bases). Per germline, CDR1 MGHRA and CDR2 YSYEKL. V lost 4 bases and J 2 bases, leaving 17 bases between the germline ends. The CDR3 totals 16 residues. In DNA form, the CDR3 reads TGCGCCAGCAGCCCCGAGGGAGGGGCTGGCAACACTGAAGCTTTCTTT. Its translation: CASSPEGGAGNTEAFF.

This clonotype was picked up many times. The genes are TRBV15 and TRBJ1-1; no clear D gene. The germline V and J ends were trimmed by 3 bases and 2 bases, with 13 bases remaining between them. The CDR3 loop spans 15 amino acids. CDR1 is LNHNV and CDR2 is YYDKDF in the germline V gene (reference sequence). The DNA of the CDR3 is TGTGCCACCAGCAGGGCGCGGAGAGTTAACACTGAAGCTTTCTTT. It translates to CATSRARRVNTEAFF.

This clonotype was seen more than once but under ten times. The chain joins TRBV4-3 to TRBJ1-1; D perhaps matches TRBD1 (5 bases). The CDR3 runs to 13 residues. Trimming stripped 7 bases from V and 4 bases from J, with 13 bases between. The V gene's germline CDR1 is LGHNA and CDR2 YSLEER. The CDR3, as DNA: TGCGCCAGCATGAACGGGGGGGGCACTGAAGCTTTCTTT. It codes for CASMNGGGTEAFF.